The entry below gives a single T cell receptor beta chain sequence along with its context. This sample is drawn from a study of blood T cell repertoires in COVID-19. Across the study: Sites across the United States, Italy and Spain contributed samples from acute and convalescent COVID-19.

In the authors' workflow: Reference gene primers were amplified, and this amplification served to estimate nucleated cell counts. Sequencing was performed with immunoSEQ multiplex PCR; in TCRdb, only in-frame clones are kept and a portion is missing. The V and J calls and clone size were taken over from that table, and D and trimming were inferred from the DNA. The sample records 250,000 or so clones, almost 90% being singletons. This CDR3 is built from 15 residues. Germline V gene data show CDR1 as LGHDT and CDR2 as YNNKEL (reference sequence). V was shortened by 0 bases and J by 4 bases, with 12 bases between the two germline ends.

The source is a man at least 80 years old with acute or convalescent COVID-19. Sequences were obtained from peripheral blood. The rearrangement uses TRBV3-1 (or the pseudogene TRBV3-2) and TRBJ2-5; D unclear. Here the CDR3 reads CASSQERQVRETQYF. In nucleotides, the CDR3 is TGTGCCAGCAGCCAAGAGCGTCAGGTCAGAGAGACCCAGTACTTC.